The rows below give T cell receptor beta chains drawn from one sample of a study of CD8 T cell repertoires and HIV-1 epitope variants. Libraries were prepared by immunoSEQ multiplex PCR; TCRdb keeps only in-frame clonotypes and omits some of them. The data show about 5,600 clones, less than 70% seen once. Their antigens are not known. Sequencing was done on a sample of cultured CD8+ T cells derived from PBMCs. These receptors were collected from a male donor with HIV. CDR3s leave out the opening cysteine and the closing phenylalanine or tryptophan. The D gene is left open where the match is weak.

D gene,V gene,J gene,CDR3 protein
NA,TRBV5-2,TRBJ2-5,ASSSAGIDQETQY
NA,TRBV7-3,TRBJ2-5,ASSATPGTQY
NA,TRBV5-5,TRBJ2-7,ASSLEAYQGEQY
TRBD1,TRBV9,TRBJ2-3,ASTGGWGDTQY
NA,TRBV7-3,TRBJ1-4,ASSGAGAREKLF
NA,TRBV6-5,TRBJ1-1,ASSYRPIGPNTEAF
NA,TRBV27,TRBJ2-1,ASSFISSYNEQF
NA,TRBV7-2,TRBJ1-1,ASSPAGVGTEAF
NA,TRBV7-8,TRBJ2-3,ASSLEAGPVADTQY
NA,TRBV5-6,TRBJ2-7,ASSLGAGSYEQY
NA,TRBV7-2,TRBJ2-7,ASSLFGQFYEQY
NA,TRBV7-9,TRBJ1-1,ASSLGYSEAF
NA,TRBV15,TRBJ1-1,ATSRDRAPNTEAF
TRBD2,TRBV25-1,TRBJ2-1,ASSGTSGSRTYNEQF
NA,TRBV10-3,TRBJ1-2,AISESSGGGNYGYT
NA,TRBV5-6,TRBJ1-5,ASSLGGGSGQPQH
NA,TRBV19,TRBJ2-2,ASSIVVLNTGELF
TRBD1,TRBV6-5,TRBJ2-3,ASSYYGTGSTDTQY
TRBD2,TRBV2,TRBJ2-7,ASSEPRGGDWTYEQY